One and the same sample provided the 8 T cell receptor beta chains below, sequenced in a study of PD-L1 blockade in urothelial cancer. Time point: peripheral blood 6 weeks after treatment start. Libraries were prepared by immunoSEQ multiplex PCR; TCRdb keeps only in-frame clonotypes and omits some of them. The table has some 120,000 clones, approximately 90% seen once; the top ten hold around 1.7%. The material sequenced was PBMCs, taken around atezolizumab (anti-PD-L1) treatment. These TCRs come from a man aged 55 to 70 with urothelial cancer.

This clone occurred once. The chain joins TRBV4-1 to TRBJ1-6; a possible D gene is TRBD1 (5 bases). CDR1 MGHRA and CDR2 YSYEKL come from the germline V gene. The length of the CDR3 is 15 residues. Trimming stripped 4 bases from V and 6 bases from J, with 13 bases between. The CDR3 protein is CASSPQGPINSPLHF. The DNA of the CDR3 is TGCGCCAGCAGCCCCCAGGGCCCCATTAATTCACCCCTCCACTTT.

V and J are TRBV28 and TRBJ1-1; 7 nucleotides line up with TRBD1. Looked up from germline, CDR1 is MDHEN and CDR2 is SYDVKM. The ends lost 6 bases at V and 1 base at J; junction bases unmatched: 14. CDR3 length: 17 amino acids. This CDR3 is CASRRPGQSGSNTEAFF. The CDR3 coding sequence is TGTGCCAGCAGGCGGCCGGGACAGAGCGGATCGAACACTGAAGCTTTCTTT.

The chain joins TRBV4-2 to TRBJ2-2; D is possibly TRBD2 (6 bases). Germline CDR1 and CDR2: LGHNA and YNFKEQ. V lost 1 base, J lost 4 bases, and 13 bases lay in between. The CDR3 totals 16 residues. DNA for the CDR3: TGTGCCAGCAGCCAAGCTTTTTTCGGGGGCACCGGGGAGCTGTTTTTT. The encoded protein is CASSQAFFGGTGELFF.

The chain carries TRBV5-1 and TRBJ1-2; D possibly corresponds to TRBD1 (6 bases). The CDR3 loop spans 13 amino acids. The germline CDR1 and CDR2 sequences are SGHRS and YFSETQ. Trimming removed 4 bases at V and 1 base at J, with 8 bases between. The CDR3 DNA is TGCGCCAGCAGCCCGGACAGTAACTATGGCTACACCTTC. Protein product: CASSPDSNYGYTF.

The chain carries TRBV10-3 and TRBJ1-1; the D gene is possibly TRBD1 (5 bases). The CDR3 has 14 amino acids. Trimming took off 2 bases at V and 0 bases at J, with 7 bases between the two ends. From germline, CDR1 is ENHRY and CDR2 SYGVKD. CDR3 protein: CAISERQLNTEAFF. DNA of the CDR3: TGTGCCATCAGTGAGCGACAGCTGAACACTGAAGCTTTCTTT.

The chain has TRBV5-6 and TRBJ1-3, with TRBD1 as a possible D gene (5 bases). V lost 1 base to trimming and J lost 0 bases, with 14 bases between them. Germline CDR1 SGHDT, CDR2 YYEEEE. The CDR3 sequence is 17 residues long. CDR3 loop: CASSLTGHTASGNTIYF. CDR3 nucleotides: TGTGCCAGCAGCTTGACAGGACATACAGCCTCTGGAAACACCATATATTTT.

The chain joins TRBV6-1 to TRBJ2-3, with 7 positions matching TRBD2. The V and J ends lost 5 bases and 4 bases, in that order; junction bases with no gene match: 9. This CDR3 region has 15 residues. The germline V gene encodes CDR1 MNHNS and CDR2 SASEGT. CDR3 region: CASSSRTRGADTQYF. The CDR3 DNA follows: TGTGCCAGCAGTTCCCGGACTAGGGGCGCAGATACGCAGTATTTT.

The chain employs TRBV6-1 and TRBJ2-3, with D perhaps TRBD2 (6 bases). Germline V gene sequence: CDR1 MNHNS, CDR2 SASEGT. The CDR3 is 15 amino acids. The germline V and J ends were trimmed by 6 bases and 6 bases, with 19 bases remaining between them. CDR3 coding DNA: TGTGCCAGCAGCCCCCTGCGGGACCTAGACGATACGCAGTATTTT. Translating gives CASSPLRDLDDTQYF.